The clone carrying this T cell receptor beta chain came up a few times. No antigen is known for it. These data come from a study of T cells after yellow fever vaccination. In the study overall: SMART-Seq v4 Ultra Low Input prepared libraries from low-cell fractions.

V lost 3 bases to trimming and J lost 8 bases; unmatched junction nucleotides: 9. The CDR3 is 14 amino acids. In germline, CDR1 is KGHSH, CDR2 LQKENI. Regarding the study as a whole: Contamination by abundant bulk-population clonotypes could be present in FACS-sorted repertoires.

Generation of TCR cDNA used 5'RACE template switching (which added a universal primer site and UMIs). Each CDR3 protein gets one entry after TCRdb re-called the 5' RACE reads with MiXCR. The table has a few hundred thousand distinct CDR3 sequences, roughly 8% seen once. The specimen was PBMCs, collected about 41 days after the first yellow fever vaccination. The sequence derives from a man between 18 and 35 years old who received the YFV17D yellow fever vaccine. The gene calls are TRBV18 and TRBJ1-2, with 7 bases matching TRBD1. In DNA, the CDR3 is TGTGCCAGCTCACCCGAGGGGGCGACGCGAGGCTACACCTTC. Its translation: CASSPEGATRGYTF.